One sample yielded the 8 T cell receptor beta chains listed below, sequenced in a study of neurological immune-mediated disorders. TCRdb re-called the 5' RACE reads with MiXCR, one entry per CDR3 protein. Here the sample spans more than 100,000 distinct CDR3 sequences, 10% to 12% being singletons. Stated time point: longitudinal time-point 3. The sequenced material came from PBMCs. These receptor sequences come from a female donor with HTLV-1-associated myelopathy (HAM/TSP).

The chain employs TRBV2 and TRBJ2-1; 7 nucleotides line up with TRBD2. Germline assignment: CDR1 SNHLY and CDR2 FYNNEI. With V trimmed by 3 bases and J by 9 bases, 5 bases remained unmatched. CDR3 length equals 13 residues. The CDR3 DNA sequence: TGTGCCAGCAGTGATACGGGGGGAGGTGAGCAGTTCTTC. Translated: CASSDTGGGEQFF.

J is TRBJ2-3 and V is TRBV7-3; 7 bases align to TRBD1. The CDR3 has 16 residues. J lost 3 bases, V lost 0 bases, and 6 bases had no gene match. Per germline, CDR1 SGHTA and CDR2 FQGTGA. This CDR3 reads CASSLTVGGPTDTQYF. CDR3 DNA: TGTGCCAGCAGCTTAACAGTAGGGGGCCCGACAGATACGCAGTATTTT. Filled out from reference TRBV7-3 and TRBJ2-3, the complete variable domain reads GAGVSQTPSNKVTEKGKYVELRCDPISGHTALYWYRQSLGQGPEFLIYFQGTGAADDSGLPNDRFFAVRPEGSVSTLKIQRTERGDSAVYLCASSLTVGGPTDTQYFGPGTRLTVL.

The sample holds many counts of this clonotype. The rearrangement joins TRBV5-1 to TRBJ2-5, with 9 bases identical to TRBD2. The CDR3 has 14 residues. V gave up 1 base and J gave up 5 bases; unmatched junction bases: 3. CDR1 is SGHRS and CDR2 is YFSETQ in the germline V gene. For the CDR3, the DNA is TGCGCCAGCAGCTTGATAGCGGGGGTCGAGACCCAGTACTTC. Protein sequence: CASSLIAGVETQYF.

This clonotype was detected ten times or more. This sequence joins TRBV6-1 and TRBJ1-1, with a weak D call TRBD1 (6 bases). Germline CDR1 MNHNS, CDR2 SASEGT. The V end lost 6 bases, the J end lost 0 bases, and 11 bases lay between the germline ends. The CDR3 totals 14 residues. Here the CDR3 DNA reads TGTGCCAGCAGATCGACAGGCATGAACACTGAAGCTTTCTTT. Amino acid sequence: CASRSTGMNTEAFF.

The V call is TRBV6-5, the J call TRBJ2-7; possible D gene TRBD1, 5 bases. This CDR3 has 14 amino acids. Germline V gives CDR1 MNHEY, CDR2 SVGAGI. Trimming removed 4 bases from V and 2 bases from J, with 12 bases in between. The CDR3 protein is CASSFNTGAYEQYF. The CDR3 DNA follows: TGTGCCAGCAGTTTTAATACAGGAGCCTACGAGCAGTACTTC.

At least ten counts were recorded for this clonotype. This sequence joins TRBV20-1 and TRBJ2-1; 9 nucleotides line up with TRBD1. Trimming removed 5 bases from V and 7 bases from J; junction bases left unmatched: 9. The CDR3 contains 14 residues. The germline V gene has CDR1 DFQATT and CDR2 SNEGSKA (reference sequence). CDR3: CSAFGGQGVNEQFF. CDR3 DNA sequence: TGCAGTGCTTTCGGGGGACAGGGTGTAAATGAGCAGTTCTTC.

The CDR3 bases are TGCAGTGCTAGAGCCACCACGGCGGGGAATGAGCAGTTCTTC. This codes for CSARATTAGNEQFF. This rearrangement joins TRBV20-1 to TRBJ2-1; D might be TRBD2 (6 bases). Trimming took off 1 base at V and 7 bases at J, with 14 bases between the two ends. Germline V gives CDR1 DFQATT, CDR2 SNEGSKA (reference sequence). The CDR3 covers 14 residues.

The sample holds many counts of this clonotype. The chain couples TRBV5-1 to TRBJ2-5; a weak D match, TRBD1 (6 bases). Germline CDR1 and CDR2: SGHRS and YFSETQ. The CDR3 spans 13 residues. Trimming took 6 bases from V and 5 from J, leaving 14 bases between them. The CDR3 region has the DNA TGCGCCAGCAATGGGACACCCGAGGAGACCCAGTACTTC. The encoded protein is CASNGTPEETQYF.